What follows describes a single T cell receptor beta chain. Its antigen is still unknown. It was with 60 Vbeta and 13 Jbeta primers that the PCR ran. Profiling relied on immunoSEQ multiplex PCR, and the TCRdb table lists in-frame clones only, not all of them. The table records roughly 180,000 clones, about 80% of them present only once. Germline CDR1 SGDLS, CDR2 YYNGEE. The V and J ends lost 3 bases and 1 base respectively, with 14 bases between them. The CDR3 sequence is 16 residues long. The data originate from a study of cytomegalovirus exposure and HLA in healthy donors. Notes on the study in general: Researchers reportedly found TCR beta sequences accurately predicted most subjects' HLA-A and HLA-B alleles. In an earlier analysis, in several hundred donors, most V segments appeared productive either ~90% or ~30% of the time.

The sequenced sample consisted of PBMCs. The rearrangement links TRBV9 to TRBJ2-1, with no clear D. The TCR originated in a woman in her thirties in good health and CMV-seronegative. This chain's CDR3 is CASSARGSPSYNEQFF. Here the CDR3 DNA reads TGTGCCAGCAGCGCTCGCGGCAGCCCTTCCTACAATGAGCAGTTCTTC. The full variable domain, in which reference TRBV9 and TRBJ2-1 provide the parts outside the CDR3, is DSGVTQTPKHLITATGQRVTLRCSPRSGDLSVYWYQQSLDQGLQFLIQYYNGEERAKGNILERFSAQQFPDLHSELNLSSLELGDSALYFCASSARGSPSYNEQFFGPGTRLTVL.